The text below deals with one TCR beta chain. Amplified TCR beta CDR3 regions derived from RNA transcripts. When the TCR CDR3 underwent first-round RT-PCR, the HTBI primer set was used. MiXCR, applied by TCRdb to the multiplex PCR reads, yields one record per CDR3 protein. The table has hundreds of thousands of distinct CDR3 sequences, 15% to 20% seen once. The sample is drawn from a study of T cells in Graves' hyperthyroidism and ophthalmopathy. Deletions cut 1 base from V and 5 bases from J, with 20 bases between. The CDR3 is 17 residues long. CDR1 is DFQATT and CDR2 is SNEGSKA in the germline V gene (reference sequence).

Sample: blood. The clonotype originates from a woman aged 45 to 65 with Graves' hyperthyroidism that later progressed to Graves' ophthalmopathy. The chain is built from TRBV20-1 and TRBJ2-2; D may be TRBD2 (7 bases). The CDR3, as DNA: TGCAGTGCTAGAGGACCCGGGGGGCTCAGAGAGACCGGGGAGCTGTTTTTT. Amino acid sequence: CSARGPGGLRETGELFF.